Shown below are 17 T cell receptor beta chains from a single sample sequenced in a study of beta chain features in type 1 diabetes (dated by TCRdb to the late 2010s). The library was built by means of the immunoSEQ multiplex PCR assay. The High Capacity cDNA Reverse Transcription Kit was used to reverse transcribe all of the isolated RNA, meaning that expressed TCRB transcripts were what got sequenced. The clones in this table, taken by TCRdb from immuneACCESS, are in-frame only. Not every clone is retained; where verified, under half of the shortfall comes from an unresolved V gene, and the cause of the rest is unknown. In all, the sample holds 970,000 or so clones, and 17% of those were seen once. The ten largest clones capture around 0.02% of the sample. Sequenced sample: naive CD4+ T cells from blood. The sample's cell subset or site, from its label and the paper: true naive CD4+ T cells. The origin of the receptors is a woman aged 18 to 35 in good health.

The CDR3 spells CASSLLLAGVTGELFF. CDR3 sequence (DNA): TGCGCCAGCAGCTTATTACTAGCGGGAGTTACCGGGGAGCTGTTTTTT. The chain recombines TRBV5-1 with TRBJ2-2, with 11 nucleotides matching TRBD2. Germline CDR1 is SGHRS and CDR2 is YFSETQ. The trim removed 2 bases at V and 5 bases at J, leaving 5 bases unmatched. The CDR3 spans 16 residues.

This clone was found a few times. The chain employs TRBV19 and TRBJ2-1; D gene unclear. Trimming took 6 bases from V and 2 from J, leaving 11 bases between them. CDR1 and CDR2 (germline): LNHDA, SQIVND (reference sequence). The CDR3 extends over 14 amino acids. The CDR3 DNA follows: TGTGCCAGTAGCCCGACGGGCGCCTACAATGAGCAGTTCTTC. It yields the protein CASSPTGAYNEQFF.

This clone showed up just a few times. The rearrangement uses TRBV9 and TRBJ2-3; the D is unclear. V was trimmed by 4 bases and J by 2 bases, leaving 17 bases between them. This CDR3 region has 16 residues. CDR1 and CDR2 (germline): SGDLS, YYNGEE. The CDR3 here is CASSHDPKAITDTQYF. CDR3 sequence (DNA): TGTGCCAGCAGCCACGATCCGAAGGCAATCACAGATACGCAGTATTTT.

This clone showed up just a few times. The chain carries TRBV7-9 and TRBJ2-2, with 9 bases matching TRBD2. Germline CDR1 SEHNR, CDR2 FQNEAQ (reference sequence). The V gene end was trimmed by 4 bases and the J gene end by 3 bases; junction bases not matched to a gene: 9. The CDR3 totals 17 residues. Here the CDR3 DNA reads TGTGCCAGCAGCTCGCCGTCCGGGACTAGCCACACCGGGGAGCTGTTTTTT. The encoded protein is CASSSPSGTSHTGELFF.

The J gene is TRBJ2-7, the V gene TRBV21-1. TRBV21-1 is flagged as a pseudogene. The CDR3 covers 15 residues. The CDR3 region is CASSPLDPPAYEQYF. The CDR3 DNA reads TGTGCCAGCAGCCCCTTGGACCCCCCCGCCTACGAGCAGTACTTC.

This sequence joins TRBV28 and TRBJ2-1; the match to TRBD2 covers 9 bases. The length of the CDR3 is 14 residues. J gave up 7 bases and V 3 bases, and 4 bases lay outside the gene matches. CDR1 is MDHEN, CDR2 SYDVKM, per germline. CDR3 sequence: CASSFGLASNEQFF. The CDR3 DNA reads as TGTGCCAGCAGTTTTGGACTAGCGTCTAATGAGCAGTTCTTC.

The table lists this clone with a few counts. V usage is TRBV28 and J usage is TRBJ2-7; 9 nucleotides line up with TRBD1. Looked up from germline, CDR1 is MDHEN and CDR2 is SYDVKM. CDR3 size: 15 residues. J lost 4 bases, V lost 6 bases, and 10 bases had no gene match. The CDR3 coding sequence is TGTGCCAGCAGAACCTGGGGGACAGGGCAATACGAGCAGTACTTC. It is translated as CASRTWGTGQYEQYF.

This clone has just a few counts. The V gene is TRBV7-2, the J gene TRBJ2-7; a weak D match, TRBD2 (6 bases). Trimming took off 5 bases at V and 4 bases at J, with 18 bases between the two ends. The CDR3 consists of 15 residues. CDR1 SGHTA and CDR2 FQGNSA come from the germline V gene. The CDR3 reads CASSPSGTQMYEQYF. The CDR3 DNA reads TGTGCCAGCAGCCCTTCCGGGACTCAAATGTACGAGCAGTACTTC.

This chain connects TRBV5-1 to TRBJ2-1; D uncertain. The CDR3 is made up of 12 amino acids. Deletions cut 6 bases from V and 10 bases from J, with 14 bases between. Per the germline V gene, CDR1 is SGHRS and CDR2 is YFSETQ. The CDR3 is CASTFNQREQFF. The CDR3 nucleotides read TGCGCCAGCACCTTCAATCAAAGGGAGCAGTTCTTC. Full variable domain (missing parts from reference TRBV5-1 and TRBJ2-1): KAGVTQTPRYLIKTRGQQVTLSCSPISGHRSVSWYQQTPGQGLQFLFEYFSETQRNKGNFPGRFSGRQFSNSRSEMNVSTLELGDSALYLCASTFNQREQFFGPGTRLTVL.

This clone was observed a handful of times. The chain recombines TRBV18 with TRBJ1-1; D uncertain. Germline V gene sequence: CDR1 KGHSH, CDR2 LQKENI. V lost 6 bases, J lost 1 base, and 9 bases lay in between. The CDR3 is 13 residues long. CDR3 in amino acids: CASSYRENTEAFF. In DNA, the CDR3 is TGTGCCAGCTCGTACAGAGAGAACACTGAAGCTTTCTTT.

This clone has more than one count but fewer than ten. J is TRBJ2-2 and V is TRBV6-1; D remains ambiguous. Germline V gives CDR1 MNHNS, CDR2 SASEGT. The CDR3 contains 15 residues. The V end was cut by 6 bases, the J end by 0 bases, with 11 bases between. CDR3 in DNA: TGTGCCAGCAGATGGACGGGCGCGAACACCGGGGAGCTGTTTTTT. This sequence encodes CASRWTGANTGELFF.

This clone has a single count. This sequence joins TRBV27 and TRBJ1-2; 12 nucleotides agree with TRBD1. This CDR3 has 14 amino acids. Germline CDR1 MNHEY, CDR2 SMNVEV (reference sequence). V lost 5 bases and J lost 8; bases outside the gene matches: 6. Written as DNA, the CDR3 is TGTGCCAGCAGTGGGACAGGGGGCGGTGAAGGCTACACCTTC. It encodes CASSGTGGGEGYTF.

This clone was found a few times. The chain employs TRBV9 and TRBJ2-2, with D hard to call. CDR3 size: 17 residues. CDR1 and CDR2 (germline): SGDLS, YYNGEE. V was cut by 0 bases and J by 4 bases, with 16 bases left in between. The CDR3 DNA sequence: TGTGCCAGCAGCGTAGGGGGTGACTGGGTCGGCACCGGGGAGCTGTTTTTT. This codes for CASSVGGDWVGTGELFF. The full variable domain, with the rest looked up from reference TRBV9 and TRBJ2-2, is DSGVTQTPKHLITATGQRVTLRCSPRSGDLSVYWYQQSLDQGLQFLIQYYNGEERAKGNILERFSAQQFPDLHSELNLSSLELGDSALYFCASSVGGDWVGTGELFFGEGSRLTVL.

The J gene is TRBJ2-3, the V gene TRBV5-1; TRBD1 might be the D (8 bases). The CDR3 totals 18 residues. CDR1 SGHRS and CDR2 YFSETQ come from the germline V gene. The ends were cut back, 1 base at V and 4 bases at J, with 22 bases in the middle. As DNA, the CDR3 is TGCGCCAGCAGCTTGTCCCGAGCGGGACAGGCTGGGTCAGATACGCAGTATTTT. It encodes CASSLSRAGQAGSDTQYF. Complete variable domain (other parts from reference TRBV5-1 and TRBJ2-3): KAGVTQTPRYLIKTRGQQVTLSCSPISGHRSVSWYQQTPGQGLQFLFEYFSETQRNKGNFPGRFSGRQFSNSRSEMNVSTLELGDSALYLCASSLSRAGQAGSDTQYFGPGTRLTVL.

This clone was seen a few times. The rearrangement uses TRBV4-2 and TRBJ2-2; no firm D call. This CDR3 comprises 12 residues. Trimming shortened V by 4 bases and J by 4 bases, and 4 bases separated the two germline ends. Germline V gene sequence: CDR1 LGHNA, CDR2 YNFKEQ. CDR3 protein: CASSRPTGELFF. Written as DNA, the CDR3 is TGTGCCAGCAGCCGTCCCACCGGGGAGCTGTTTTTT.

CDR3 nucleotides: TGTGCCAGCAGTGTGGTGGCAGGGGGCTTAGAGACCCAGTACTTC. It encodes CASSVVAGGLETQYF. The chain couples TRBV25-1 to TRBJ2-5; 8 nucleotides align to TRBD1. CDR3 length: 15 residues. CDR1 is MGHDK, CDR2 SYGVNS, per germline. V was pared by 4 bases and J by 4 bases, with 8 bases of the junction left unmatched.

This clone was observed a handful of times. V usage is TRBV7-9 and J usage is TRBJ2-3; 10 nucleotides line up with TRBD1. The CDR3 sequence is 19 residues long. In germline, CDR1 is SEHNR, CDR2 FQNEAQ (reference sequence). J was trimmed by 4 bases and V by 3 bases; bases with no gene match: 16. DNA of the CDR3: TGTGCCAGCAGCTTCCTCCCCCTCCCGGGACAGGGGACCTCAGATACGCAGTATTTT. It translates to CASSFLPLPGQGTSDTQYF.